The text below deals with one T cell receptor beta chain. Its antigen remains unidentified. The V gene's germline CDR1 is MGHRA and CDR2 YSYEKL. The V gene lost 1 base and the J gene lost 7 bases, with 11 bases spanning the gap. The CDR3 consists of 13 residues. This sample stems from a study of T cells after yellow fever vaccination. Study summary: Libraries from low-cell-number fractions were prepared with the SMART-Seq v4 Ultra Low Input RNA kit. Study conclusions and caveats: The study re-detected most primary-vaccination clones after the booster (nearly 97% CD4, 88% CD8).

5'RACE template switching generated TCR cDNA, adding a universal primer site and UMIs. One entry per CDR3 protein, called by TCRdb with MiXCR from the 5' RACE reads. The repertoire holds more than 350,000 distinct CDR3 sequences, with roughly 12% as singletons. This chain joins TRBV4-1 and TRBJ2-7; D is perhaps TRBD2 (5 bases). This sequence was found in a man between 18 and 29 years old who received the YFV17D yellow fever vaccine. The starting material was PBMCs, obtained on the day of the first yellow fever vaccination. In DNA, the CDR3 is TGCGCCAGCAGCCAAGGTCAAGGAGGAGAGCAGTACGTC. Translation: CASSQGQGGEQYV.